This T cell receptor (beta chain) emerged from a study of CD8 T cells in ankylosing spondylitis. MiXCR, run by TCRdb on the 5' RACE reads, gives a single entry per CDR3 protein. The table has approximately 180,000 distinct CDR3 sequences, roughly 18% seen once; the top ten hold 4.3%. Study observations and caveats: Made up of eight highly homologous variants, a TCR beta motif appeared characteristic of ankylosing spondylitis blood.

The table lists this clonotype with many counts. Its target is unknown. V lost 2 bases and J lost 6, with 13 bases in between. The CDR3 extends over 15 amino acids. This sequence joins TRBV12-3 or TRBV12-4 and TRBJ2-2; unclear D gene. This receptor was taken from a male donor under 35 with ankylosing spondylitis or in good health (not recorded which). Specimen: blood, either unsorted or a sorted T cell fraction (not recorded which). The CDR3 region has the DNA TGTGCCAGCAGTTTAATACTATCTCTCGCCGGGGAGCTGTTTTTT. Translation gives CASSLILSLAGELFF.